The rows below give T cell receptor beta chains drawn from one sample of a study of blood T cell repertoires in COVID-19. Here immunoSEQ multiplex PCR was the method, and the copy in TCRdb shows in-frame clones only, minus some. The sample includes some 220,000 clones, 85% to 95% seen only once; the top ten take around 0.9%. The source material was peripheral blood. All receptors come from a man aged 25-45 years with COVID-19, enrolled during active disease. Each CDR3 is given with its conserved first and last residue. The D gene is left open where the match is weak. Clone size is stated in some rows and not others, as once, few, many or a class when expanded.

cdr3_nt: TGTGCCAGCAGCTTGTCAGGTCTGTTCTACGAGCAGTACTTC
cdr3_aa: CASSLSGLFYEQYF
j_call: TRBJ2-7
clone_size: -
d_call: -
v_call: TRBV13

cdr3_nt: TGTGCCAGCCAACTACAGGGGACCAATGGCTACACCTTC
cdr3_aa: CASQLQGTNGYTF
j_call: TRBJ1-2
clone_size: -
d_call: TRBD1
v_call: TRBV5-4

cdr3_nt: TGTGCCACCAGTGATCCCTTCAGCGTTATTACCTACGAGCAGTACTTC
cdr3_aa: CATSDPFSVITYEQYF
j_call: TRBJ2-7
clone_size: -
d_call: -
v_call: TRBV24-1

cdr3_nt: TGTGCCAGCTCACCACCGTTGGAAGGGGTGGATCAGCCCCAGCATTTT
cdr3_aa: CASSPPLEGVDQPQHF
j_call: TRBJ1-5
clone_size: -
d_call: -
v_call: TRBV18

cdr3_nt: TGTGCCTGGGGACAGGGGGATGTGTCACCCCTCCACTTT
cdr3_aa: CAWGQGDVSPLHF
j_call: TRBJ1-6
clone_size: -
d_call: TRBD1
v_call: TRBV30

cdr3_nt: TGCGCCAGCAGCTTGGGGGGCGGGACAGGGCCCCGGTTGACTGAAGCTTTCTTT
cdr3_aa: CASSLGGGTGPRLTEAFF
j_call: TRBJ1-1
clone_size: -
d_call: TRBD1
v_call: TRBV5-1

cdr3_nt: TGTGCCAGCAGGAGCTCGGGAAACACCATATATTTT
cdr3_aa: CASRSSGNTIYF
j_call: TRBJ1-3
clone_size: -
d_call: -
v_call: TRBV27

cdr3_nt: TGTGCCAGCAGCCACGGGACAGGTAACAATGAGCAGTTCTTC
cdr3_aa: CASSHGTGNNEQFF
j_call: TRBJ2-1
clone_size: -
d_call: TRBD1
v_call: TRBV6-5

cdr3_nt: TGTGCCAGCAGCGTGCCCGGGACAAACTACGAGCAGTACTTC
cdr3_aa: CASSVPGTNYEQYF
j_call: TRBJ2-7
clone_size: -
d_call: -
v_call: TRBV5-4

cdr3_nt: TGTGCCAGCAGCTTCAGATCGGGACATAATGGCTACACCTTC
cdr3_aa: CASSFRSGHNGYTF
j_call: TRBJ1-2
clone_size: once
d_call: -
v_call: TRBV7-9

cdr3_nt: TGTGCCAGCAGCTTATTTAAAGCCAATGAAAAACTGTTTTTT
cdr3_aa: CASSLFKANEKLFF
j_call: TRBJ1-4
clone_size: -
d_call: -
v_call: TRBV11-2

cdr3_nt: TGCAGTGCTAGTGGGGCCGCCCCTTACTATGGCTACACCTTC
cdr3_aa: CSASGAAPYYGYTF
j_call: TRBJ1-2
clone_size: -
d_call: -
v_call: TRBV20-1

cdr3_nt: TGTGCCAGCTCACCTAGGGACAGGGGCTCTGGCTACACCTTC
cdr3_aa: CASSPRDRGSGYTF
j_call: TRBJ1-2
clone_size: -
d_call: TRBD1
v_call: TRBV18

cdr3_nt: TGCGCCAGCAGCCAAGTATTCGGGACAACGTACACTGAAGCTTTCTTT
cdr3_aa: CASSQVFGTTYTEAFF
j_call: TRBJ1-1
clone_size: -
d_call: -
v_call: TRBV4-1

cdr3_nt: TGTGCCAGCAGCCCAAGACTAGGCTCGTCCGGCGAGCAGTACTTC
cdr3_aa: CASSPRLGSSGEQYF
j_call: TRBJ2-7
clone_size: few
d_call: -
v_call: TRBV6-5

cdr3_nt: TGTGCCAGCAGCTTGTTCGCTGGGCTGAACTATGGCTACACCTTC
cdr3_aa: CASSLFAGLNYGYTF
j_call: TRBJ1-2
clone_size: once
d_call: -
v_call: TRBV5-6

cdr3_nt: TGTGCCAGCAGCTTTTTTGGGACAGGGGGGTACAATGAGCAGTTCTTC
cdr3_aa: CASSFFGTGGYNEQFF
j_call: TRBJ2-1
clone_size: -
d_call: TRBD1
v_call: TRBV5-6

cdr3_nt: TGTGCCAGCAGCCAAGAAATAACAGGGGACTATGGCTACACCTTC
cdr3_aa: CASSQEITGDYGYTF
j_call: TRBJ1-2
clone_size: -
d_call: TRBD1
v_call: TRBV14

cdr3_nt: TGTGCCAGCAGTTACCCGGGGGGAAACACCTTC
cdr3_aa: CASSYPGGNTF
j_call: TRBJ1-2
clone_size: once
d_call: -
v_call: TRBV6-5

cdr3_nt: TGTGCCAGCAGCTCCACAGGCCGTCCGAACACTGAAGCTTTCTTT
cdr3_aa: CASSSTGRPNTEAFF
j_call: TRBJ1-1
clone_size: -
d_call: -
v_call: TRBV11-2

cdr3_nt: TGTGCCAGCAGTTTATACCGGACTAGCGGGCCGGGACCCCAGTACTTC
cdr3_aa: CASSLYRTSGPGPQYF
j_call: TRBJ2-5
clone_size: -
d_call: TRBD2
v_call: TRBV27